The following is a T cell receptor beta chain sequence with its context. What it binds is unknown. Treatment defined: roughly 20 received Ad26.COV2.S at low or high dose, single or two shots; 5 received placebo; per-sample allocation not given. Vaccine and placebo recipients were sampled on day 63 after the first injection. These data are taken from a study of Ad26.COV2.S vaccination and SARS-CoV-2 variants. Whole-study findings and limits: Substantial breadth was reported for post-vaccination spike-specific CD8+ and CD4+ T cells. Vaccine recipients posted higher spike-specific TCR breadth than their placebo counterparts.

Some clones are missing from TCRdb's copy, which holds only in-frame ones; the method was immunoSEQ multiplex PCR. The sample shows roughly 700,000 clones, about 89% of them seen only once. The junction had 12 bases not matched to a gene; V was cut back by 5 bases and J by 8 bases. The CDR3 sequence is 16 residues long. The germline gives CDR1 SGHVS, CDR2 FNYEAQ. The source was peripheral blood, collected in a trial of Ad26.COV2.S vaccine versus placebo. The source of this sequence is a person between 18 and 59 years old who received the Ad26.COV2.S COVID-19 vaccine or a placebo. The chain is built from TRBV7-6 and TRBJ2-2; the match to TRBD2 covers 9 bases. CDR3 protein: CASSPSGGPSPGELFF. CDR3 bases: TGTGCCAGCAGCCCCAGCGGGGGGCCTTCTCCGGGGGAGCTGTTTTTT.